The 27 T cell receptor beta chains below were found in one sample sequenced in a study of response to subunit inactivated influenza vaccine (dated by TCRdb to the late 2010s). Preparation of the library involved RT-PCR. Reads for this sample came from an Illumina HiSeq 2500. TCRdb itself trimmed the public reads at Q25 with fastp, ran MiXCR and retained productive beta chains. Each entry merges the rows of one CDR3 protein and shows their most common DNA and genes. For this sample there are over 400,000 distinct CDR3 sequences; around 9.9% appear just once. The leading ten clones occupy 12% of the sample. The time point label, read with the paper, signifies: 45 to 50 days after influenza vaccine administration. Source: PBMCs from blood, taken about 40 days after vaccination. These receptors were taken from a man aged 50 to 60 who received an inactivated influenza vaccine. Donor details come from another sample of the same person, matched by shared clones.

The chain is built from TRBV7-2 and TRBJ1-6; no firm D call. From germline, CDR1 is SGHTA and CDR2 FQGNSA. The CDR3 is 13 amino acids. The CDR3 loop is CGGRSSYNSPLHF. For the CDR3, the DNA is TGTGGAGGCCGGAGCTCCTATAATTCACCCCTCCACTTT.

This clonotype was counted a few times. J is TRBJ1-2 and V is TRBV9; D gene ambiguous. The CDR3 spans 16 residues. V shed 3 bases and J shed 4 bases, with 19 bases lying between them. From germline, CDR1 is SGDLS and CDR2 YYNGEE. CDR3 sequence reads: CASSAQIDFGGYGYTF. CDR3 DNA sequence: TGTGCCAGCAGCGCCCAGATCGACTTCGGCGGCTATGGCTACACCTTC.

This clonotype was seen only a few times. V and J are TRBV2 and TRBJ2-3, with 8 bases fitting TRBD2. Per germline, CDR1 SNHLY and CDR2 FYNNEI. This CDR3 has 16 amino acids. Trimming took 6 bases from V and 2 from J; bases not matched to a gene: 10. The CDR3 loop is CASRLLREGPTDTQYF. CDR3 sequence (DNA): TGTGCCAGCAGATTATTACGGGAGGGCCCCACAGATACGCAGTATTTT.

V and J are TRBV10-3 and TRBJ2-7; D not resolved. Germline CDR1 is ENHRY and CDR2 is SYGVKD. V lost 10 bases to trimming and J lost 4 bases, with 17 bases between them. The CDR3 runs 13 residues. DNA for the CDR3: TGTGCCACTTTGACCCCATCTCCATACGAGCAGTACTTC. Amino acids: CATLTPSPYEQYF.

This clonotype was observed a few times. The chain is built from TRBV6-6 and TRBJ1-2; D might be TRBD1 (6 bases). The CDR3 has 12 amino acids. Trimming pared 11 bases from V and 5 bases from J, leaving 15 bases between. The germline gives CDR1 MNHNY, CDR2 SVGAGI (reference sequence). CDR3 in amino acids: CAGWGQGYGYTF. The CDR3 nucleotides are TGTGCCGGGTGGGGGCAAGGGTATGGCTACACCTTC.

The chain is built from TRBV6-2 or TRBV6-3 and TRBJ1-5; 8 bases agree with TRBD1. This CDR3 is 15 amino acids long. Germline CDR1 MNHEY, CDR2 SVGEGT. The ends lost 6 bases at V and 2 bases at J; junction bases unmatched: 6. CDR3 sequence reads: CASRKDREGNQPQHF. In DNA, the CDR3 is TGTGCCAGCAGGAAGGACAGGGAGGGCAATCAGCCCCAGCATTTT.

The V call is TRBV7-9, the J call TRBJ2-7; the D is unclear. The germline CDR1 and CDR2 sequences are SEHNR and FQNEAQ (reference sequence). With 1 base removed from V and 5 bases from J, the gap between germline ends came to 6 bases. The CDR3 consists of 12 residues. The CDR3 DNA reads as TGTGCCAGCAGCTTAGGGATTAACGAGCAGTACTTC. Protein product: CASSLGINEQYF. The full variable domain, its missing parts supplied by reference TRBV7-9 and TRBJ2-7, is DTGVSQNPRHKITKRGQNVTFRCDPISEHNRLYWYRQTLGQGPEFLTYFQNEAQLEKSRLLSDRFSAERPKGSFSTLEIQRTEQGDSAMYLCASSLGINEQYFGPGTRLTVT.

This clonotype has more than one count but fewer than ten. The rearrangement links TRBV5-1 to TRBJ1-5; maybe TRBD1 (5 bases). With 5 bases removed from V and 0 bases from J, the gap between germline ends came to 9 bases. CDR3 size: 14 residues. Germline lookup yields CDR1 SGHRS and CDR2 YFSETQ. CDR3 nucleotide sequence: TGCGCCAGCAGTAGGGGAGATAGCAATCAGCCCCAGCATTTT. Translating it yields CASSRGDSNQPQHF.

In its sample, this clonotype was seen a few times. This chain connects TRBV21-1 to TRBJ2-5; TRBD2 is the table's D call, not checked against the DNA. TRBV21-1 is annotated as a pseudogene. The CDR3 consists of 15 residues. The DNA for the CDR3 is TGTGCCAGCGCCCGGTTTAGCGAGAACGGGGAGACCCAGTACTTC. It encodes CASARFSENGETQYF.

This clonotype was observed at least ten times. V usage is TRBV29-1 and J usage is TRBJ2-5, with a tentative D call TRBD2 (5 bases). The CDR3 has 10 residues. Germline values: CDR1 SQVTM, CDR2 ANQGSEA. V lost 7 bases, J lost 8 bases, and 11 bases lay in between. CDR3 coding DNA: TGCAGCGCCTCGGACTCAACCCAGTACTTC. This codes for CSASDSTQYF.

V is TRBV28 and J is TRBJ1-1; no firm D call. Germline CDR1 reads MDHEN; CDR2 reads SYDVKM. This CDR3 has 13 amino acids. The V and J ends lost 4 bases and 0 bases respectively, with 6 bases between them. The CDR3 DNA is TGTGCCAGCAGTTGGCAGATGAACACTGAAGCTTTCTTT. Translated: CASSWQMNTEAFF.

This clonotype was counted between two and nine times. Here the CDR3 reads CASTYGPTWRAKNTGELFF. Here the CDR3 DNA reads TGTGCCAGCACCTACGGACCAACATGGAGGGCCAAAAACACCGGGGAGCTGTTTTTT. The rearrangement links TRBV6-1 to TRBJ2-2, with D tentatively TRBD2 (6 bases). V was trimmed by 7 bases and J by 2 bases, leaving 26 bases between them. The CDR3 totals 19 residues. Per germline, CDR1 MNHNS and CDR2 SASEGT.

In its sample, this clonotype was seen a few times. This chain joins TRBV2 and TRBJ2-1, with 9 bases identical to TRBD2. V lost 6 bases, J lost 4 bases, and 4 bases stayed unmatched. Germline assignment: CDR1 SNHLY and CDR2 FYNNEI. CDR3 length equals 14 residues. CDR3 amino acids: CASSVAGEYNEQFF. In DNA form, the CDR3 reads TGTGCCAGCAGCGTAGCGGGGGAGTACAATGAGCAGTTCTTC. The full variable domain, in which reference TRBV2 and TRBJ2-1 provide the parts outside the CDR3, is EPEVTQTPSHQVTQMGQEVILRCVPISNHLYFYWYRQILGQKVEFLVSFYNNEISEKSEIFDDQFSVERPDGSNFTLKIRSTKLEDSAMYFCASSVAGEYNEQFFGPGTRLTVL.

In this sample, this clonotype turned up many times. The chain is built from TRBV7-2 and TRBJ2-5; unclear D gene. From germline, CDR1 is SGHTA and CDR2 FQGNSA. The CDR3 is 14 residues long. The V end lost 5 bases, the J end lost 7 bases, and 17 bases lay between the germline ends. CDR3 region: CASSPPGLGSTQYF. Here the CDR3 DNA reads TGTGCCAGCAGCCCCCCCGGGCTCGGTTCGACCCAGTACTTC.

The J gene is TRBJ2-2, the V gene TRBV5-5; D is undetermined. The germline CDR1 and CDR2 sequences are SGHKS and YYEKEE (reference sequence). With 4 bases removed from V and 4 bases from J, the gap between germline ends came to 8 bases. The CDR3 covers 13 residues. CDR3 amino acids: CASSATFTGELFF. The DNA for the CDR3 is TGTGCCAGCAGCGCGACCTTCACCGGGGAGCTGTTTTTT.

This clonotype was found a few times. V gene TRBV11-2 combines with J gene TRBJ2-7; D is ambiguous. CDR1 is SGHAT, CDR2 FQNNGV, per germline. Trimming took 5 bases from V and 3 from J, leaving 17 bases between them. The CDR3 contains 15 residues. The CDR3 bases are TGTGCCAGCAGCAAAGCCTCAACCATTATCTACGAGCAGTACTTC. It is translated as CASSKASTIIYEQYF.

This clonotype was observed at least ten times. V and J are TRBV20-1 and TRBJ2-7, with unresolved D. V was cut by 6 bases and J by 3 bases, with 12 bases left in between. In germline, CDR1 is DFQATT, CDR2 SNEGSKA (reference sequence). This CDR3 comprises 12 residues. The CDR3 here is CSARNDHYEQYF. The DNA for the CDR3 is TGCAGTGCCCGAAACGACCACTACGAGCAGTACTTC.

This chain uses TRBV3-1 with TRBJ2-1, with unresolved D. V dropped 6 bases and J dropped 6 bases, with 6 bases sitting between them. CDR1 and CDR2 from the germline V gene are LGHDT and YNNKEL (reference sequence). The CDR3 extends over 11 amino acids. For the CDR3, the DNA is TGTGCCAGCAGGAATGGCAATGAGCAGTTCTTC. Its translation: CASRNGNEQFF.

The chain uses TRBV6-1 and TRBJ2-7; maybe TRBD1 (6 bases). V gave up 6 bases and J gave up 1 base, with 10 bases separating them. The CDR3 is 13 amino acids. The germline V gene has CDR1 MNHNS and CDR2 SASEGT. CDR3 nucleotide sequence: TGTGCCAGCAGACAGGGACCTTCCTACGAGCAGTACTTC. Its translation: CASRQGPSYEQYF.

This chain connects TRBV18 to TRBJ2-5; no definite D call. This CDR3 is 14 amino acids long. The germline V gene encodes CDR1 KGHSH and CDR2 LQKENI. Trimming stripped 3 bases from V and 5 bases from J, with 13 bases between. CDR3 loop: CASSPTAFRETQYF. For the CDR3, the DNA is TGTGCCAGCTCACCGACTGCCTTTCGGGAGACCCAGTACTTC.

The gene calls are TRBV15 and TRBJ2-3; D possibly corresponds to TRBD2 (6 bases). The CDR3 length is 15 residues. Germline V gene data show CDR1 as LNHNV and CDR2 as YYDKDF (reference sequence). With 2 bases removed from V and 6 bases from J, the gap between germline ends came to 15 bases. The CDR3 DNA follows: TGTGCCACCAGCAGAACATCTCGCAGCGGGGATACGCAGTATTTT. Amino acids: CATSRTSRSGDTQYF.

The sample holds a few counts of this clonotype. V gene TRBV6-1 combines with J gene TRBJ2-5, with D possibly TRBD1 on 5 matching bases. The CDR3 sequence is 13 residues long. Germline values: CDR1 MNHNS, CDR2 SASEGT. Trimming removed 9 bases at V and 1 base at J, with 12 bases between. CDR3 sequence reads: CASRLGPQETQYF. The DNA for the CDR3 is TGTGCCAGTCGGCTGGGGCCCCAAGAGACCCAGTACTTC.

DNA of the CDR3: TGTGCCAGCAGCGTCCGGACAGGGAGGCTGGATACGCAGTATTTT. It yields the protein CASSVRTGRLDTQYF. The chain has TRBV7-2 and TRBJ2-3; 8 nucleotides match TRBD1. Germline CDR1 SGHTA, CDR2 FQGNSA. The CDR3 extends over 15 amino acids. V shed 5 bases, J shed 6 bases, and the junction held 10 bases outside the gene matches.

This chain joins TRBV6-1 and TRBJ2-2, with TRBD2 as a possible D gene (6 bases). Trimming cost V 6 bases and J 0 bases, with 14 bases left between them. Germline lookup yields CDR1 MNHNS and CDR2 SASEGT. This CDR3 is 16 amino acids long. CDR3 residues: CASSPRSGANTGELFF. CDR3 coding DNA: TGTGCCAGCAGCCCCCGGTCGGGGGCGAACACCGGGGAGCTGTTTTTT.

Only a few counts were recorded for this clonotype. The CDR3 spells CASSLSQGINYGYTF. The CDR3 DNA reads as TGTGCCAGCAGCTTAAGCCAGGGGATCAACTATGGCTACACCTTC. V and J are TRBV7-2 and TRBJ1-2; weak D call: TRBD1 (6 bases). The CDR3 totals 15 residues. Trimming pared 2 bases from V and 2 bases from J, leaving 12 bases between. The germline V gene has CDR1 SGHTA and CDR2 FQGNSA.

This clonotype was seen many times. The chain couples TRBV7-9 to TRBJ1-4, with D perhaps TRBD1 (5 bases). The CDR3 is 16 residues long. V lost 0 bases to trimming and J lost 0 bases, with 8 bases between them. The germline gives CDR1 SEHNR, CDR2 FQNEAQ (reference sequence). DNA for the CDR3: TGTGCCAGCAGCTTAGCAACAGGACCAACTAATGAAAAACTGTTTTTT. Amino acid sequence: CASSLATGPTNEKLFF.

The chain uses TRBV20-1 and TRBJ1-2, with 10 bases fitting TRBD1. The V gene end was trimmed by 1 base and the J gene end by 2 bases; junction bases not matched to a gene: 4. CDR1 DFQATT and CDR2 SNEGSKA come from the germline V gene (reference sequence). This CDR3 has 15 amino acids. CDR3 sequence reads: CSARGTGGMNYGYTF. The CDR3 bases are TGCAGTGCTAGAGGGACAGGGGGGATGAACTATGGCTACACCTTC.